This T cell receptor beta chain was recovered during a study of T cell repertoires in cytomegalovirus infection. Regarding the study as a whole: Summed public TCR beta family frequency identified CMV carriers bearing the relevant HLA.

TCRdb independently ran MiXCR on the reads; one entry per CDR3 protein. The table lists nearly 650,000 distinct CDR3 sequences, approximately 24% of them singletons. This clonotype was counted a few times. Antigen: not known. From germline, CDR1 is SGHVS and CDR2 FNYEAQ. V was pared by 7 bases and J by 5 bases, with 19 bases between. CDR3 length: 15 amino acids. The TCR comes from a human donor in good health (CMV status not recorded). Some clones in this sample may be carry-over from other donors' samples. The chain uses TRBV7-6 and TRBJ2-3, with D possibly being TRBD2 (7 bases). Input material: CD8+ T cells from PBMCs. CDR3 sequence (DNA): TGTGCCAGCACCCACCCGGGGGGCCGAGGAGATACGCAGTATTTT. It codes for CASTHPGGRGDTQYF.